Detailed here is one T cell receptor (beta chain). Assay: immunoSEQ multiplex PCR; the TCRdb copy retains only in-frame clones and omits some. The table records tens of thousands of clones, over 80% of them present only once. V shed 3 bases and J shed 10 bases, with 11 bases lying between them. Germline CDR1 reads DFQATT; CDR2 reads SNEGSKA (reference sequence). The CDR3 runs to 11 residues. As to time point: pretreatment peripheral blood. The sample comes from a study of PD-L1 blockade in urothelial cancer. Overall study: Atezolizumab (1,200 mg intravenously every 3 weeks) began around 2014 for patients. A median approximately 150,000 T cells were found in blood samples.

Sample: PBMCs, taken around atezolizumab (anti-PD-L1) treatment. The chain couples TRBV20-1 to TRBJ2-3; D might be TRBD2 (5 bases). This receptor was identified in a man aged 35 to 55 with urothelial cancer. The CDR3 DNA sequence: TGCAGTGCTAGCCCCGGGATGGCGCAGTATTTT. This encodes CSASPGMAQYF.